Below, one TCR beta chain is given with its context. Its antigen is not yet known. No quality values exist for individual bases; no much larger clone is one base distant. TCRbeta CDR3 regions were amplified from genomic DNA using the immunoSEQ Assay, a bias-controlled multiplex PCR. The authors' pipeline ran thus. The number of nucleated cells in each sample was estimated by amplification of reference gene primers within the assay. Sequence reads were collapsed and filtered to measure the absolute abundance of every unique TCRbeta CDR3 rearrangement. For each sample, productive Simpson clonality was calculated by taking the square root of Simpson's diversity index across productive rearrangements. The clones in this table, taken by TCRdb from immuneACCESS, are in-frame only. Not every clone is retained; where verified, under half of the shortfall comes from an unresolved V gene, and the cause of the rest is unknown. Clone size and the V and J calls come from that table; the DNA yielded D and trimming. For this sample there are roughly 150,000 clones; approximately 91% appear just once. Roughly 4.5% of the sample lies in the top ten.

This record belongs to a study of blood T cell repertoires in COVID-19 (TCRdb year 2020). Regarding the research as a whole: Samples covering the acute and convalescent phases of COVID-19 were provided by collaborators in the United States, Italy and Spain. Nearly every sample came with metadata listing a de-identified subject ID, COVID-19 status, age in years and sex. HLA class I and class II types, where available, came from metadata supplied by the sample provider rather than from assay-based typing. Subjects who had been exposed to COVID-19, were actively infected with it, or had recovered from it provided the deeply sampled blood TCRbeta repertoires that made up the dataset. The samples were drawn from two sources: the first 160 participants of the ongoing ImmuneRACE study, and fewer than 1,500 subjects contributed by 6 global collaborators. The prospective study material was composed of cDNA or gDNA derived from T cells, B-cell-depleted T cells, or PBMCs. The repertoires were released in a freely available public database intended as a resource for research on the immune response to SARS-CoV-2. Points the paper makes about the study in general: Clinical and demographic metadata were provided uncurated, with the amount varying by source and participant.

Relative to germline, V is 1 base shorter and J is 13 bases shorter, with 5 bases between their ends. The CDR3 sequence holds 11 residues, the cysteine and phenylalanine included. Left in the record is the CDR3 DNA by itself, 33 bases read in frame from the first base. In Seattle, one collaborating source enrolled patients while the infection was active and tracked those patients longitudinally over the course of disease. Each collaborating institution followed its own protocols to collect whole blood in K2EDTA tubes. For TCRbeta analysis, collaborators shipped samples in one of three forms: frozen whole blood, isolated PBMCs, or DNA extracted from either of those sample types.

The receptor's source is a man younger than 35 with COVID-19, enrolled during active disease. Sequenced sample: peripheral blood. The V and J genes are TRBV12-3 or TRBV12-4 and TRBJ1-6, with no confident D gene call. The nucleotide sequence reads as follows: TGTGCCAGCAGTTTAGACGGGCCCCTCCACTTT. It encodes CASSLDGPLHF.